The rows below give T cell receptor beta chains drawn from one sample of a study of patients and donors after allogeneic stem cell transplantation. Using its own MiXCR run on the RT-PCR reads, TCRdb lists one record per CDR3 protein. The profile shows roughly 200,000 distinct CDR3 sequences, less than 45% of them singletons. Input material: blood, either unsorted or a sorted T cell fraction (not recorded which). These receptors originate from a human donor who was either an allogeneic HSCT recipient or a stem cell or donor lymphocyte infusion donor (not recorded which). It is not recorded whose cells these are; they may come from a transplant donor. CDR3s include the opening cysteine and the closing phenylalanine or tryptophan. D genes are given only for firm matches. Size values are once, few and many counts, or a class for expanded clones, and some rows have none.

NA,TRBJ1-5,TRBV4-3,NA,TGCGCCAGCAGCCAAGATTCAGGAAACTATCAGCCCCAGCATTTT,CASSQDSGNYQPQHF
NA,TRBJ2-1,TRBV5-6,NA,TGTGCCAGCAGCCAGGGAGACGAATACAATGAGCAGTTCTTC,CASSQGDEYNEQFF
NA,TRBJ2-1,TRBV15,NA,TGTGCCACCAGCAGAGAGGGTACCGAGCAGTTCTTC,CATSREGTEQFF
NA,TRBJ1-2,TRBV5-4,NA,TGTGCCAGCAGCTTGGAACAGAGAAAAGGCTACACCTTC,CASSLEQRKGYTF
NA,TRBJ2-3,TRBV5-1,NA,TGCGCCAGCAGCTTTGGGACTAGCACAGATACGCAGTATTTT,CASSFGTSTDTQYF
NA,TRBJ1-5,TRBV3-1,few,TGTGCCAGCAGCCAATTTTCGGGGGTACGGAATCAGCCCCAGCATTTT,CASSQFSGVRNQPQHF
NA,TRBJ1-4,TRBV11-1,NA,TGTGCCAGCAACCAGGAAGGGAGTGAAAAACTGTTTTTT,CASNQEGSEKLFF
NA,TRBJ2-5,TRBV12-3/TRBV12-4,few,TGTGCCAGCTCTATTTTCGGGCAGGATCAAGAGACCCAGTACTTC,CASSIFGQDQETQYF
TRBD2,TRBJ2-1,TRBV15,few,TGTGCCACCAGCAGTCCTAGCGGGAGGGTAAATGAGCAGTTCTTC,CATSSPSGRVNEQFF
NA,TRBJ1-1,TRBV19,NA,TGTGCCACAGAGACAGAAATGAACACTGAAGCTTTCTTT,CATETEMNTEAFF
NA,TRBJ2-2,TRBV7-9,NA,TGTGCCAGCAGCCTGGGGCCAGAAAACGGGGAGCTGTTTTTT,CASSLGPENGELFF
NA,TRBJ2-7,TRBV5-1,NA,TGCGCCAGCAGCTTGGATTCCAAAGTCCAGGGTACTCTTTACGAGCAGTACTTC,CASSLDSKVQGTLYEQYF
NA,TRBJ1-1,TRBV12-3/TRBV12-4,NA,TGTGCCAGCAGCGCAGGGGCGAGCACTGAAGCTTTCTTT,CASSAGASTEAFF
NA,TRBJ1-1,TRBV4-3,few,TGCGCCAGCAGCCAGGGGGCTACGAACACTGAAGCTTTCTTT,CASSQGATNTEAFF
NA,TRBJ2-5,TRBV7-6,NA,TGTGCCAGCAGCTTAGCTAGGGCGGAGACCCAGTACTTC,CASSLARAETQYF
TRBD2,TRBJ2-5,TRBV12-3/TRBV12-4,NA,TGTGCCAGCAGTCCGACTAGCGCAAACCAAGAGACCCAGTACTTC,CASSPTSANQETQYF
NA,TRBJ2-1,TRBV12-3/TRBV12-4,NA,TGTGCCAGCAGTTTAGCGGGATCGGCCTACAATGAGCAGTTCTTC,CASSLAGSAYNEQFF
NA,TRBJ1-1,TRBV6-6,NA,TGTGCCAGCAGTTACTCGGGGGTTAACACTGAATCTTTCTTT,CASSYSGVNTESFF
TRBD1,TRBJ1-1,TRBV9,NA,TGTGCCAGCAGCGGGACAGGGGTGAACACTGAAGCTTTCTTT,CASSGTGVNTEAFF
NA,TRBJ1-2,TRBV12-3/TRBV12-4,few,TGTGCCAGCACCTCCCCACCGGGGTTCTATGGCTACACCTTC,CASTSPPGFYGYTF
NA,TRBJ2-1,TRBV5-1,NA,TGCGCCAGCAGCTCGGATCAGGGCTACAATGAGCAGTTCTTC,CASSSDQGYNEQFF